This is a list of T cell receptor beta chains from one sample in a study of blood T cell repertoires in COVID-19. Only in-frame clones appear in the TCRdb table, and some are missing; sequencing was by immunoSEQ multiplex PCR. The sample contains approximately 210,000 clones, about 89% of which appear only once. Sequenced input: peripheral blood. Receptors originate from a woman aged 40 to 50 with acute or convalescent COVID-19. Each CDR3 is given with its conserved first and last residue.

v_call: TRBV19; j_call: TRBJ1-1; cdr3_length: 15; cdr3_aa: CASSRLLLMNTEAFF
v_call: TRBV9; j_call: TRBJ2-1; cdr3_length: 14; cdr3_aa: CASSNGQGPNEQFF
v_call: TRBV5-1; j_call: TRBJ2-2; cdr3_length: 14; cdr3_aa: CASSLEASGGELFF
v_call: TRBV5-8; j_call: TRBJ2-1; cdr3_length: 16; cdr3_aa: CASSFYGGRSYNEQFF
v_call: TRBV7-9; j_call: TRBJ1-1; cdr3_length: 13; cdr3_aa: CASSFGEGKEAFF
v_call: TRBV11-2; j_call: TRBJ1-6; cdr3_length: 17; cdr3_aa: CASSSQGGRYRSSPLHF
v_call: TRBV30; j_call: TRBJ1-2; cdr3_length: 14; cdr3_aa: CAWRDRGFGYGYTF
v_call: TRBV7-2; j_call: TRBJ1-6; cdr3_length: 13; cdr3_aa: CASSLDRNSPLHF
v_call: TRBV19; j_call: TRBJ1-5; cdr3_length: 14; cdr3_aa: CASTRGTVNQPQHF
v_call: TRBV6-5; j_call: TRBJ2-5; cdr3_length: 15; cdr3_aa: CASLRGGVTKETQYF
v_call: TRBV27; j_call: TRBJ1-6; cdr3_length: 15; cdr3_aa: CASSTGLSYNSPLHF
v_call: TRBV15; j_call: TRBJ1-1; cdr3_length: 15; cdr3_aa: CATSRDQSRDTEAFF
v_call: TRBV7-2; j_call: TRBJ1-2; cdr3_length: 13; cdr3_aa: CASSVRVDAGYTF
v_call: TRBV11-2; j_call: TRBJ1-3; cdr3_length: 13; cdr3_aa: CASSSVWRNTIYF
v_call: TRBV10-3; j_call: TRBJ1-1; cdr3_length: 15; cdr3_aa: CAISESPDMNTEAFF
v_call: TRBV27; j_call: TRBJ1-1; cdr3_length: 14; cdr3_aa: CASSYGTGGTEAFF
v_call: TRBV7-2; j_call: TRBJ2-2; cdr3_length: 17; cdr3_aa: CASSPWTGGGRTGELFF